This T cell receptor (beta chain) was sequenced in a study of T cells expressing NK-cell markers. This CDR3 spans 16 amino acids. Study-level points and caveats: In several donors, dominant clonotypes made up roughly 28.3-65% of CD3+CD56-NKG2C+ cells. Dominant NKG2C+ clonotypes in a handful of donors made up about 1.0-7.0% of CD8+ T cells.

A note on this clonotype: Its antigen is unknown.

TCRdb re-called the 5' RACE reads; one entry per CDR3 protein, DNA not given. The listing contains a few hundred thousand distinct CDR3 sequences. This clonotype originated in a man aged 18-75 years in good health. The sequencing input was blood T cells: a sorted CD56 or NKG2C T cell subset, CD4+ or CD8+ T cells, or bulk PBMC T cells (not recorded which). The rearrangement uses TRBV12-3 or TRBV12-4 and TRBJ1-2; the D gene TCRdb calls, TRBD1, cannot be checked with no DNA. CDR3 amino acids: CASSLGWGQIFYGYTF.